These 30 T cell receptor beta chains came from one sample sequenced in a study of T cells after somatic rescue of genetic block. The table came from immunoSEQ multiplex PCR; TCRdb's copy has only in-frame clones and leaves some out. There are roughly 14,000 clones in the sample; 72% occur only once, and over 12% lies in the top ten. Specimen: peripheral blood mononuclear cells (PBMCs). Source of these receptors: a boy aged 10-17 years.

This sequence joins TRBV28 and TRBJ2-5, with 7 positions matching TRBD2. The CDR3 runs 15 residues. Germline V gene lookup returns CDR1 MDHEN and CDR2 SYDVKM. The V gene end was trimmed by 8 bases and the J gene end by 5 bases; junction bases not matched to a gene: 14. CDR3 residues: CASFSPLAVRETQYF. CDR3 DNA: TGTGCCAGCTTCTCTCCCCTAGCGGTCCGCGAGACCCAGTACTTC.

This clone was picked up a small number of times. The chain recombines TRBV18 with TRBJ2-1, with 7 bases lining up with TRBD2. This CDR3 has 18 amino acids. The V gene end was trimmed by 3 bases and the J gene end by 2 bases; junction bases not matched to a gene: 13. Looked up from germline, CDR1 is KGHSH and CDR2 is LQKENI. Here the CDR3 reads CASSPPRGVANPYNEQFF. CDR3 bases: TGTGCCAGCTCACCCCCACGGGGGGTAGCCAACCCCTACAATGAGCAGTTCTTC.

The J gene is TRBJ2-3, the V gene TRBV7-6; D is uncertain. V was trimmed by 0 bases and J by 6 bases, leaving 16 bases between them. This CDR3 region has 16 residues. The V gene's germline CDR1 is SGHVS and CDR2 FNYEAQ. In nucleotides, the CDR3 is TGTGCCAGCAGCTTAGCGGTCGACCTTTTGGGGGATACGCAGTATTTT. Translation gives CASSLAVDLLGDTQYF.

This chain joins TRBV5-1 and TRBJ2-5; 9 nucleotides line up with TRBD1. Germline CDR1 reads SGHRS; CDR2 reads YFSETQ. J gave up 4 bases and V 4 bases, and 5 bases lay outside the gene matches. The CDR3 runs to 14 residues. As DNA, the CDR3 is TGCGCCAGCAGCCAGGACAGGGGAGGAGAGACCCAGTACTTC. Protein: CASSQDRGGETQYF.

The chain is built from TRBV27 and TRBJ1-5; possible D gene TRBD1, 5 bases. Germline V lookup: CDR1 MNHEY, CDR2 SMNVEV (reference sequence). Between the trimmed V and J ends, which lost 5 bases and 0 bases, there was a span of 11 bases. This CDR3 spans 15 amino acids. In DNA form, the CDR3 reads TGTGCCAGCAGTATCCAGGGTTATAGCAATCAGCCCCAGCATTTT. Translation gives CASSIQGYSNQPQHF.

V gene TRBV30 combines with J gene TRBJ2-1, with D unclear. This CDR3 region has 12 residues. From germline, CDR1 is GTSNPN and CDR2 SVGIG (reference sequence). V lost 4 bases and J 6 bases, leaving 10 bases between the germline ends. CDR3 in DNA: TGTGCCTGGAACCTCAACCTCAATGAGCAGTTCTTC. Translation: CAWNLNLNEQFF.

This clone was recorded once. V and J are TRBV5-1 and TRBJ2-5, with D tentatively TRBD1 (6 bases). The J call is doubtful: the DNA matches TRBJ2-7 better. From germline, CDR1 is SGHRS and CDR2 YFSETQ. This CDR3 has 13 amino acids. This CDR3 is CASKAGAFHEQYF. The CDR3 DNA sequence: TGCGCCAGCAAGGCAGGGGCATTCCACGAGCAGTACTTC.

CDR3 in DNA: TGTGCCAGCAGCGATCCCTACGAGCAGTACTTC. Protein sequence: CASSDPYEQYF. The V and J genes are TRBV6-5 and TRBJ2-7, with D unresolved. The V end lost 6 bases, the J end lost 2 bases, and 5 bases lay between the germline ends. From germline, CDR1 is MNHEY and CDR2 SVGAGI. There are 11 residues in the CDR3.

This sequence joins TRBV5-1 and TRBJ2-1; the D call may be TRBD1 or TRBD2 (5 bases each). Between the trimmed V and J ends, which lost 0 bases and 6 bases, there was a span of 7 bases. The CDR3 contains 13 residues. Looked up from germline, CDR1 is SGHRS and CDR2 is YFSETQ. The CDR3 reads CASSLAGTNEQFF. The CDR3 bases are TGCGCCAGCAGCTTGGCCGGGACCAATGAGCAGTTCTTC.

This clone was counted once. This chain links TRBV10-3 with TRBJ2-7, with D perhaps TRBD2 (5 bases). Trimming stripped 4 bases from V and 3 bases from J, with 13 bases between. This CDR3 is built from 14 residues. CDR1 ENHRY and CDR2 SYGVKD come from the germline V gene. CDR3 in amino acids: CAISASDGNYEQYF. Here the CDR3 DNA reads TGTGCCATCAGTGCTTCGGACGGGAACTACGAGCAGTACTTC.

By proportion, this clone is medium-sized. The CDR3 sequence is CASSVHSGGLYNEQFF. The DNA for the CDR3 is TGTGCCAGCAGTGTTCATAGCGGGGGGCTCTACAATGAGCAGTTCTTC. This chain links TRBV6-1 with TRBJ2-1; 10 bases align to TRBD2. With V trimmed by 4 bases and J by 3 bases, 6 bases remained unmatched. The CDR3 is 16 residues long. The germline gives CDR1 MNHNS, CDR2 SASEGT.

The chain is built from TRBV5-5 and TRBJ2-3; D assignment may be TRBD1 or TRBD2 (5 bases each). Between the trimmed V and J ends, which lost 3 bases and 0 bases, there was a span of 11 bases. CDR1 and CDR2 from the germline V gene are SGHKS and YYEKEE (reference sequence). CDR3 size: 15 residues. The CDR3 protein is CASSYRDPSTDTQYF. CDR3 coding DNA: TGTGCCAGCAGCTACCGGGACCCGAGCACAGATACGCAGTATTTT.

The chain is built from TRBV10-3 and TRBJ2-2; either TRBD1 or TRBD2 may fit D (7 bases each). Trimming stripped 8 bases from V and 4 bases from J, with 20 bases between. The CDR3 sequence is 16 residues long. Germline values: CDR1 ENHRY, CDR2 SYGVKD. CDR3 amino acids: CAIPQGEGASTGELFF. The CDR3 DNA sequence: TGTGCCATCCCTCAGGGGGAGGGGGCCTCCACCGGGGAGCTGTTTTTT.

In regard to this clone: Germline is not matched at one junction end, which may reflect a read error. Other DNA sequences within the sample encode an identical CDR3. The DNA of the CDR3 is TGTGCCAGTAGCGCACAGGGGCATACCGGCCCCTATGGCTACACCTTC. It specifies CASSAQGHTGPYGYTF. The chain uses TRBV9 and TRBJ1-2; 7 bases map to TRBD1. The CDR3 is 16 amino acids. From germline, CDR1 is SGDLS and CDR2 YYNGEE.

The genes are TRBV7-3 and TRBJ2-5; 8 nucleotides line up with TRBD2. The CDR3 loop spans 16 amino acids. J gave up 0 bases and V 5 bases, and 8 bases lay outside the gene matches. Germline CDR1 and CDR2: SGHTA and FQGTGA. CDR3 coding DNA: TGTGCCAGCAGCCAAGGGACTAGTCAGTACCAAGAGACCCAGTACTTC. Protein sequence: CASSQGTSQYQETQYF.

The chain couples TRBV6-5 to TRBJ2-3; the D gene is possibly TRBD2 (6 bases). The CDR3 runs to 16 residues. Germline V CDR1 and CDR2: MNHEY, SVGAGI. V was shortened by 2 bases and J by 1 base, with 13 bases between the two germline ends. The CDR3 region is CASSYRSVAGTDTQYF. CDR3 DNA sequence: TGTGCCAGCAGTTACCGGTCAGTAGCGGGCACAGATACGCAGTATTTT.

Here the CDR3 DNA reads TGTGCCAGCAGCGTGGGGTCTAACTATGGCTACACCTTC. Its protein is CASSVGSNYGYTF. The chain joins TRBV5-6 to TRBJ1-2; no reliable D call. Germline CDR1 reads SGHDT; CDR2 reads YYEEEE. The CDR3 consists of 13 residues. Trimming removed 4 bases from V and 0 bases from J, with 7 bases in between.

This chain connects TRBV11-2 to TRBJ1-4; a possible D gene is TRBD1 (5 bases). V lost 5 bases, J lost 8 bases, and 9 bases lay in between. Germline V CDR1 and CDR2: SGHAT, FQNNGV. CDR3 length: 12 amino acids. CDR3 DNA sequence: TGTGCCAGCAGCAATAACAGGGAAAAACTGTTTTTT. Its protein product is CASSNNREKLFF.

This chain uses TRBV5-6 with TRBJ1-5; D may be TRBD1 (6 bases). The CDR3 totals 15 residues. Germline assignment: CDR1 SGHDT and CDR2 YYEEEE. Trimming stripped 1 base from V and 3 bases from J, with 11 bases between. Here the CDR3 DNA reads TGTGCCAGCAGCTTGCGAACAGGGAACAATCAGCCCCAGCATTTT. Protein sequence: CASSLRTGNNQPQHF. Looking up the rest from reference TRBV5-6 and TRBJ1-5 gives the full variable domain: DAGVTQSPTHLIKTRGQQVTLRCSPKSGHDTVSWYQQALGQGPQFIFQYYEEEERQRGNFPDRFSGHQFPNYSSELNVNALLLGDSALYLCASSLRTGNNQPQHFGDGTRLSIL.

This chain links TRBV9 with TRBJ2-7; tentatively, D is TRBD1 or TRBD2 (7 bases each). This CDR3 spans 16 amino acids. Trimming removed 4 bases from V and 0 bases from J, with 17 bases in between. Germline V gene data show CDR1 as SGDLS and CDR2 as YYNGEE. CDR3 sequence (DNA): TGTGCCAGCAGCCCCAGGGGGGGGCTTTTCTCCTACGAGCAGTACTTC. Its translation is CASSPRGGLFSYEQYF.

The J gene is TRBJ2-3, the V gene TRBV7-9; D is tentatively TRBD1 or TRBD2 (5 bases each). CDR3 length equals 16 residues. The V end was cut by 3 bases, the J end by 3 bases, with 16 bases between. Looked up from germline, CDR1 is SEHNR and CDR2 is FQNEAQ (reference sequence). CDR3 amino acids: CASSFSGTRRTDTQYF. The CDR3 nucleotides read TGTGCCAGCAGCTTCTCCGGGACCCGGAGGACAGATACGCAGTATTTT.

The rearrangement uses TRBV18 and TRBJ1-2; perhaps TRBD1 as D (5 bases). V was clipped by 3 bases and J by 0 bases, with 11 bases between them. Per the germline V gene, CDR1 is KGHSH and CDR2 is LQKENI. The CDR3 runs 15 residues. The CDR3 region is CASSPGDGPNYGYTF. The CDR3 DNA reads as TGTGCCAGCTCACCCGGGGACGGACCTAACTATGGCTACACCTTC.

The rearrangement uses TRBV9 and TRBJ2-3; D is possibly TRBD2 (5 bases). Germline V lookup: CDR1 SGDLS, CDR2 YYNGEE. This CDR3 region has 14 residues. Trimming cost V 3 bases and J 2 bases, with 10 bases left between them. The CDR3 sequence is CASSASGYTDTQYF. Here the CDR3 DNA reads TGTGCCAGCAGCGCCAGCGGCTACACAGATACGCAGTATTTT.

V usage is TRBV6-6 and J usage is TRBJ2-7, with a weak D call TRBD1 (5 bases). CDR1 MNHNY and CDR2 SVGAGI come from the germline V gene (reference sequence). The CDR3 is made up of 12 amino acids. V was shortened by 2 bases and J by 5 bases, with 7 bases between the two germline ends. CDR3 nucleotide sequence: TGTGCCAGCAGTTACCCCAGGGACGAGCAGTACTTC. It is translated as CASSYPRDEQYF.

This chain joins TRBV27 and TRBJ2-7, with TRBD1 matching 9 bases. From germline, CDR1 is MNHEY and CDR2 SMNVEV (reference sequence). The CDR3 runs 14 residues. The V segment lost 3 bases and the J segment 3 bases; nucleotides outside the gene matches: 3. CDR3 protein: CASSFQGQGYEQYF. The CDR3 DNA is TGTGCCAGCAGTTTTCAGGGACAGGGCTACGAGCAGTACTTC.

A few counts support this clone. V and J are TRBV7-8 and TRBJ2-7, with a possible D match to TRBD2 (6 bases). CDR1 and CDR2 (germline): SGHVS, FQNEAQ. The CDR3 has 12 residues. The V and J ends lost 4 bases and 3 bases respectively, with 7 bases between them. The CDR3 bases are TGTGCCAGCAGCTGGGGGGACTACGAGCAGTACTTC. Its translation: CASSWGDYEQYF.

The chain links TRBV11-2 to TRBJ2-7, with D unclear. Germline CDR1 reads SGHAT; CDR2 reads FQNNGV. The CDR3 runs to 11 residues. The V gene lost 2 bases and the J gene lost 3 bases, with 2 bases spanning the gap. The CDR3 protein is CASSLYYEQYF. As DNA, the CDR3 is TGTGCCAGCAGCTTATACTACGAGCAGTACTTC.

The chain has TRBV14 and TRBJ2-2, with 7 bases fitting TRBD1. The CDR3 runs 18 residues. The germline V gene encodes CDR1 SGHDN and CDR2 FVKESK. Trimming removed 4 bases from V and 6 bases from J; junction bases left unmatched: 17. DNA of the CDR3: TGTGCCAGCAGCCGATATGTCTCCCGCGTACAGGGGCCCGGGGAGCTGTTTTTT. Its translation: CASSRYVSRVQGPGELFF.

The chain employs TRBV6-6 and TRBJ1-5, with 8 bases identical to TRBD1. CDR3 size: 16 residues. The J segment lost 3 bases and the V segment lost 4 bases, leaving 8 bases of the junction unmatched. The germline V gene has CDR1 MNHNY and CDR2 SVGAGI (reference sequence). The DNA for the CDR3 is TGTGCCAGCAGTTCCCCGACAGGGGTGCCCAATCAGCCCCAGCATTTT. It translates to CASSSPTGVPNQPQHF.

The chain has TRBV25-1 and TRBJ2-6; 7 positions agree with TRBD2. CDR1 is MGHDK and CDR2 is SYGVNS in the germline V gene. The CDR3 loop spans 17 amino acids. Trimming cost V 1 base and J 0 bases; bases outside gene matches: 3. CDR3 DNA: TGTGCCAGCAGTGAATGGGAGGGTACCTCTGGGGCCAACGTCCTGACTTTC. Translated: CASSEWEGTSGANVLTF. Looking up the rest from reference TRBV25-1 and TRBJ2-6 gives the full variable domain: EADIYQTPRYLVIGTGKKITLECSQTMGHDKMYWYQQDPGMELHLIHYSYGVNSTEKGDLSSESTVSRIRTEHFPLTLESARPSHTSQYLCASSEWEGTSGANVLTFGAGSRLTVL.